This T cell receptor (beta chain) was recovered during a study of blood T cell repertoires in COVID-19 (dated by TCRdb to about 2020). Study-wide context: Samples from collaborators originated in the United States, Italy and Spain and spanned both the acute and convalescent phases of COVID-19. The material from the prospective study consisted of cDNA or gDNA derived from T cells, B-cell-depleted T cells, or PBMCs. HLA class I and class II types, where available, came from metadata supplied by the sample provider rather than from assay-based typing. The samples were drawn from the first 160 participants of the ongoing ImmuneRACE study and from some 1,300 subjects provided by 6 global collaborators. The repertoires were released in a freely available public database meant as a resource for research on the immune response to SARS-CoV-2. The sample metadata nearly always contained a de-identified subject ID, COVID-19 status, age in years and sex. Deeply sampled blood TCRbeta repertoires from subjects exposed to, actively infected with, or recovered from COVID-19 were included in the dataset. The study at large found these results: Clinical and demographic metadata were provided uncurated, with the amount varying by source and participant.

As concerns this clone: This clone's antigen is unknown. No base quality values were provided; no much bigger clone lies one nucleotide off.

The collaborating institutions used their own protocols to collect whole blood in K2EDTA tubes. Collaborator samples were shipped for TCRbeta analysis as frozen whole blood, isolated PBMCs, or DNA extracted from either sample type. The immunoSEQ Assay, a bias-controlled multiplex PCR, was used to amplify TCRbeta CDR3 regions from genomic DNA. Turning to the authors' computational methods: Nucleated cell counts per sample were estimated from amplification of reference gene primers within the assay. Sequence reads were collapsed and filtered to measure the absolute abundance of every unique TCRbeta CDR3 rearrangement. Productive Simpson clonality was computed per sample as the square root of Simpson's diversity index over productive rearrangements. TCRdb retrieved this table from immuneACCESS and kept in-frame rearrangements only. Not all clones are present; in checked studies, unresolved V genes account for under half, and no reason is known for the remainder. Clone size and V and J calls were adopted from that table, with D and trimming inferred from the DNA. Within this sample are more than 45,000 clones, with 85% to 90% of them counted one time only. The ten top clones hold 1.4% of the sample.

The germline V gene (reference sequence) gives CDR1 as DFQATT and CDR2 as SNEGSKA. The CDR3 runs 15 residues from the cysteine to the phenylalanine. The entry retains the CDR3 DNA only, 45 bases that are in frame from base 1. Germline trimming amounts to 3 bases on V and 5 bases on J, with 10 as the count of junction bases outside the gene matches. The TCR comes from a man aged 55 to 69 with acute or convalescent COVID-19. Sample: peripheral blood. This receptor chain uses TRBV20-1 and TRBJ2-7; a stretch of 10 junction bases matches TRBD1. The CDR3 sequence is CSASFMGQGTDEQYF. The nucleotides read TGCAGTGCTAGTTTCATGGGACAGGGGACCGACGAGCAGTACTTC.